This is a list of T cell receptor beta chains from one sample in a study of T cells after yellow fever vaccination. Using its own MiXCR run on the 5' RACE reads, TCRdb lists one record per CDR3 protein. The table shows a few hundred thousand distinct CDR3 sequences, with around 3.5% occurring only once. The material was PBMCs, obtained 15 days after the yellow fever booster vaccination. These receptors were collected from a man between 18 and 29 years old who received the YFV17D yellow fever vaccine. The CDR3 runs from the conserved cysteine through the conserved F or W. The D gene is left open where the match is weak. A clone size is listed for some rows: how often the clone was seen (once, few, many), or a class if it is expanded.

len	abundance	d_gene	v_gene	j_gene	CDR3aa	CDR3nt
15	many	TRBD1	TRBV7-7	TRBJ2-5	CASSNRRDRGETQYF	TGTGCTAGCAGCAACCGCCGGGACAGGGGGGAGACCCAGTACTTC
16	many	TRBD1	TRBV6-5	TRBJ2-2	CASSYRWDRWTGELFF	TGTGCCAGCAGTTACCGCTGGGACAGGTGGACCGGGGAGCTGTTTTTT
17	many	.	TRBV27	TRBJ2-2	CASSKQQDSLYTGELFF	TGTGCCAGCAGTAAGCAACAAGACAGCCTTTACACCGGGGAGCTGTTTTTT
16	many	.	TRBV18	TRBJ1-6	CASSPPRISGNSPLHF	TGTGCCAGCTCACCACCGCGTATTTCCGGCAATTCACCCCTCCACTTT
16	many	.	TRBV19	TRBJ1-5	CASTSVSRGAAQPQHF	TGTGCCAGTACCTCAGTTAGCCGGGGCGCGGCTCAGCCCCAGCATTTT
12	many	.	TRBV7-9	TRBJ1-5	CASSSSNGPQHF	TGTGCCAGCAGCTCATCGAACGGGCCCCAGCATTTT
17	many	.	TRBV7-9	TRBJ2-5	CASTPNWATNTQETQYF	TGTGCCAGCACCCCCAACTGGGCTACTAATACACAAGAGACCCAGTACTTC
12	many	.	TRBV20-1	TRBJ1-1	CSVPGGNTEAFF	TGCAGTGTCCCCGGCGGGAACACTGAAGCTTTCTTT
18	many	TRBD2	TRBV6-2/TRBV6-3	TRBJ2-1	CASSYSRPLAGGYGEQFF	TGTGCCAGCAGTTACTCGAGGCCGCTAGCGGGGGGTTATGGTGAGCAGTTCTTC
15	many	.	TRBV4-2	TRBJ2-3	CASSQDRPATDTQYF	TGTGCCAGCAGCCAAGATCGGCCAGCCACAGATACGCAGTATTTT
14	many	TRBD2	TRBV20-1	TRBJ2-5	CSATGLAGPETQYF	TGCAGTGCTACCGGGCTAGCGGGGCCAGAGACCCAGTACTTC
14	few	.	TRBV5-4	TRBJ2-5	CASSSQGSGETQYF	TGTGCCAGCAGCTCACAAGGGTCGGGGGAGACCCAGTACTTC
12	few	.	TRBV5-1	TRBJ2-7	CASSSDGHEQYF	TGCGCCAGCAGCTCGGACGGACACGAGCAGTACTTC
12	many	TRBD1	TRBV12-3/TRBV12-4	TRBJ1-1	CASGQGFAEAFF	TGTGCCAGCGGACAGGGGTTTGCTGAAGCTTTCTTT
15	.	.	TRBV5-4	TRBJ2-3	CASSLEEGRTDTQYF	TGTGCCAGCAGCTTGGAAGAGGGGAGGACAGATACGCAGTATTTT
14	many	TRBD1	TRBV20-1	TRBJ1-2	CSARATGADYGYTF	TGCAGTGCTAGGGCGACAGGGGCTGACTATGGCTACACCTTC